This TCR beta chain was identified in a study of shared clonotypes between healthy human individuals (dated by TCRdb to 2020 to 2021). Regarding the study in general: A few men and a couple of women, aged 18 to 49 years, made up the cohort. For each donor, CD4 naive and CD4 memory were each given three plates, CD8 naive was given two plates, and CD8 memory was given one plate. To estimate repertoire size and how much clonotype sharing occurs between individuals, the study deeply sequenced the blood TCR repertoires of 4 to 6 healthy adults. To increase sequencing depth and limit assay-specific biases, different laboratories used diverse techniques to prepare libraries and sequence TCR repertoires. Per donor, leukapheresis produced somewhere between about 0.8 and 9 billion PBMCs. The investigation overall reported the following: About 5% of naive CD4, around 4% of naive CD8, roughly 2.4% of memory CD4, and 0.4% of memory CD8 clonotypes were shared across four donors. Pairwise subsampling indicated that sequencing depth was expected to affect the degree of clonotype sharing among donors. Compared with non-shared clonotypes, clonotypes shared by all four sorted-subset donors had higher generation probabilities. The small number of donors limited the genetic and exposure-history diversity represented. Sampling was restricted to blood, and TCR repertoires in tissues likely differ from the TCR repertoires found in blood. Incomplete sequencing was indicated by rarefaction of sorted-subset datasets, despite the large sequencing depth. Larger estimated clonotype richness was generally found for naive subsets than for memory subsets.

The CDR3 has 14 amino acids, counting the end cysteine and phenylalanine. CDR3 DNA only is kept here, 42 bases in frame from base 1. The germline V gene (reference sequence) yields SGHNT for CDR1 and YYREEE for CDR2. Deletion took 4 bases off V and 2 bases off J, with a span of 9 bases between the germline ends. With respect to this clone: No antigen is known for it. No much larger clone exists at a distance of one base, and base qualities are not known. Other DNA sequences in the same sample also yield this CDR3.

The donors were healthy, HIV-negative adults who had no recently reported acute infections or vaccinations. Only Caucasian adults living in Nashville, Tennessee, USA were represented among the donors. CD4+ T cells were enriched by magnetic negative selection, after which naive cells were positively selected on CD45RA and the negative fraction was taken as the memory subset. Blood was collected by leukapheresis, and PBMCs were isolated by Ficoll-Histopaque density gradient centrifugation and then cryopreserved in liquid nitrogen vapor phase. Analytical flow cytometry was used to check the purity and quantity of every magnetically sorted T cell population. From each sorted fraction, genomic DNA was isolated and quantified by UV absorbance on a Nanodrop 2000c. Using the deep immunoSEQ assay, TCR CDR3 regions were amplified from genomic DNA by multiplex PCR. Genomic DNA extracted from each cell subset was distributed evenly over all wells of several immunoSEQ 96-well plates, and each plate served as one replicate. For sorted subsets, roughly 200 ng of genomic DNA, equivalent to roughly 33,000 T cell genomes, went into each replicate PCR. The purified libraries were quantified using a Qubit 3.0 fluorometer, sized with a Bioanalyzer 2100, and then quantified again using the KAPA Library Quantification kit. Each immunoSEQ 96-well plate was sequenced on its own single-read 150-cycle Illumina NextSeq 550 flow cell. Per the authors' processing: Because the immunoSEQ output included only junctional sequences and no quality scores, the filtering could not be the same as the filtering used for full-length reads. To assign V/J genes and CDR3, sequences were annotated against IMGT germline references using PyIR, a Python wrapper for IgBLAST v1.9. Reads were filtered out if the reads had weak V/J assignments (E-value above 1e-6), no CDR3, stop codons, out-of-frame junctions, or ambiguous translated residues. V3J clonotypes were defined as sequences sharing an identical inferred V gene, J gene, and CDR3 amino acid sequence. The percentage overlap between two repertoires was calculated by dividing the number of shared unique clonotypes by the size of the smaller repertoire. RTK rarefaction, the Chao1 estimator, and Recon v2.1 estimates of unobserved clonotypes were used to assess repertoire richness. OLGA was used to compute generation probabilities for all TCRbeta clonotypes that the gDNA method yielded from a handful of donors. Entries here come from immuneACCESS through TCRdb and include only in-frame sequences with V and J called. Some clones fail to appear in such tables; in the studies checked, an unresolved V gene covers under half of the shortfall, and the cause of the remainder is unknown. The V and J calls and clone size were taken over from that table, and D and trimming were inferred from the DNA. The sample profile shows approximately 2.5 million clones; around nine tenths of them were found once. The top ten hold over 0.12% of the sample.

The specimen was naive CD4+ T cells sorted from blood. In light of the paper, this sample's cell subset or site label describes: CD45RA+ positively selected. The sequence derives from a man in his late teens or twenties in good health. Recombination connected TRBV5-4 to TRBJ2-2, with the D call perhaps TRBD1 or TRBD2, each one matching 5 bases. The CDR3 region reads CASSPGPNTGELFF. The nucleotides read TGTGCCAGCAGCCCGGGACCTAACACCGGGGAGCTGTTTTTT.